The 7 T cell receptor beta chains below come from one sample, sequenced in a study of T cells after posttransplantation cyclophosphamide. Method: immunoSEQ multiplex PCR; TCRdb's copy keeps in-frame clones and lacks some. The specimen has about 36,000 clones, none found just once. What was sequenced was PBMCs. The origin of the receptors is a girl aged 10-17 years in good health, CMV-negative, and a related stem cell transplant donor.

The gene calls are TRBV28 and TRBJ2-6; D gene ambiguous. CDR1 is MDHEN, CDR2 SYDVKM, per germline. Trimming cost V 6 bases and J 0 bases, with 12 bases left between them. The CDR3 sequence is 16 residues long. The CDR3 loop is CASRIVMSSGANVLTF. Written as DNA, the CDR3 is TGTGCCAGCAGGATAGTAATGAGCTCTGGGGCCAACGTCCTGACTTTC.

This clone was seen repeatedly, ten times or more. This chain joins TRBV7-7 and TRBJ2-1; the match to TRBD2 covers 8 bases. The J segment lost 5 bases and the V segment lost 5 bases, leaving 5 bases of the junction unmatched. CDR3 length: 14 residues. Germline V CDR1 and CDR2: SSHAT, FNYEAQ (reference sequence). The CDR3 here is CASSPTSANNEQFF. The CDR3, as DNA: TGTGCCAGCAGCCCGACTAGCGCCAACAATGAGCAGTTCTTC.

This clone was observed many times. This chain connects TRBV7-2 to TRBJ2-1; TRBD2 is a possible D gene (6 bases). V lost 5 bases to trimming and J lost 5 bases, with 25 bases between them. The CDR3 covers 18 residues. CDR1 and CDR2 (germline): SGHTA, FQGNSA. CDR3: CASSRPRDLNSPHNEQFF. The CDR3 DNA sequence: TGTGCCAGCAGCCGACCTCGGGACTTAAACTCTCCCCACAATGAGCAGTTCTTC.

In its sample, this clone was seen many times. The chain has TRBV27 and TRBJ2-2; 11 bases fit TRBD2. The CDR3 runs to 16 residues. Germline V lookup: CDR1 MNHEY, CDR2 SMNVEV (reference sequence). V was pared by 3 bases and J by 4 bases, with 4 bases of the junction left unmatched. The CDR3 region is CASSLWLAGGTGELFF. In nucleotides, the CDR3 is TGTGCCAGCAGTTTGTGGCTAGCGGGAGGCACCGGGGAGCTGTTTTTT.

This clone has more than one count but fewer than ten. V is TRBV5-6 and J is TRBJ2-7, with 10 nucleotides matching TRBD1. Per the germline V gene, CDR1 is SGHDT and CDR2 is YYEEEE. The length of the CDR3 is 15 residues. Unmatched junction bases numbered 10, after V lost 4 bases and J lost 6 bases. CDR3: CASSGDRGRFGEQYF. DNA for the CDR3: TGTGCCAGCAGCGGGGACAGGGGCAGGTTTGGCGAGCAGTACTTC.

The chain couples TRBV9 to TRBJ2-3, with TRBD2 as a possible D gene (5 bases). V was trimmed by 4 bases and J by 4 bases, leaving 13 bases between them. The length of the CDR3 is 14 residues. Germline CDR1 reads SGDLS; CDR2 reads YYNGEE. CDR3 sequence reads: CASSLGGPADTQYF. Written as DNA, the CDR3 is TGTGCCAGCAGCCTTGGCGGGCCGGCAGATACGCAGTATTTT.

This clone was counted between two and nine times. The CDR3 loop is CASTTTGTGVGEQYF. CDR3 sequence (DNA): TGTGCCAGCACCACAACCGGGACAGGGGTGGGCGAGCAGTACTTC. The V gene is TRBV28, the J gene TRBJ2-7, with 10 bases lining up with TRBD1. V lost 7 bases and J lost 6; bases outside the gene matches: 12. This CDR3 has 15 amino acids. Germline V lookup: CDR1 MDHEN, CDR2 SYDVKM.